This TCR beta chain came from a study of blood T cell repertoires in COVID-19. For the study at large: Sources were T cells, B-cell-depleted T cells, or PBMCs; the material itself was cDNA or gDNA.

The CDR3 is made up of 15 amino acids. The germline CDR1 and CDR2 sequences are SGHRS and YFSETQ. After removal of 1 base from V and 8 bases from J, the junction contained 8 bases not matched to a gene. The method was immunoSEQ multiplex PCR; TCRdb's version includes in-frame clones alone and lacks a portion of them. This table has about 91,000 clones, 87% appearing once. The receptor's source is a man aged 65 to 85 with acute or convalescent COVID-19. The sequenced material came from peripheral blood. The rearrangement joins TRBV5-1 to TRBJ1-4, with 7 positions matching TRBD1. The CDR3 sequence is CASSLKGTVEEKLFF. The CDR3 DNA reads TGCGCCAGCAGCTTGAAAGGGACAGTGGAGGAAAAACTGTTTTTT.